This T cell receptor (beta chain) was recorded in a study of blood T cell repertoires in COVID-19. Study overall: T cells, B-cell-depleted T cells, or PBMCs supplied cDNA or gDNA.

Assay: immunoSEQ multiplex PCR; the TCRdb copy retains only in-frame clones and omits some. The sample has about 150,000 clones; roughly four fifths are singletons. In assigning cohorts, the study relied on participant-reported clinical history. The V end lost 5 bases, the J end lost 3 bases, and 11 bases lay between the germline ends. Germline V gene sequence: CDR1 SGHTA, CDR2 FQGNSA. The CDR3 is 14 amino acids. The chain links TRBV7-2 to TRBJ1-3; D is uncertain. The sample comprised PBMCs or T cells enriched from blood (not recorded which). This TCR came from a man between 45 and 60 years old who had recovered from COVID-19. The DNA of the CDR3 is TGTGCCAGCAGCGCTCCGGGGATTGGAAACACCATATATTTT. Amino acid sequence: CASSAPGIGNTIYF.